This T cell receptor (beta chain) was profiled in a study of shared clonotypes between healthy human individuals. Division of CD4+ cells produced a CD45RA+ naive subset and a CD45RA-negative memory subset. The assay was immunoSEQ multiplex PCR, and TCRdb's table has in-frame clones only and misses some. The top ten clones hold 0.37% of a sample with some 2,500,000 clones, around 93% of them seen once. This CDR3 is built from 15 residues. Sequenced input: naive CD4+ T cells from PBMCs. As for subset: CD45RA+ positively selected. The TCR comes from a man in his late teens or twenties in good health. Some clones in this sample may be carry-over from other donors' samples. The rearrangement uses TRBV12-1 and TRBJ2-7; the table's D call, TRBD1, has no DNA check behind it. TRBV12-1 is a pseudogene locus. The CDR3 region is CASSHGTGGFYEQYF. CDR3 DNA sequence: TGTGCCAGCAGCCATGGGACAGGGGGCTTCTACGAGCAGTACTTC.